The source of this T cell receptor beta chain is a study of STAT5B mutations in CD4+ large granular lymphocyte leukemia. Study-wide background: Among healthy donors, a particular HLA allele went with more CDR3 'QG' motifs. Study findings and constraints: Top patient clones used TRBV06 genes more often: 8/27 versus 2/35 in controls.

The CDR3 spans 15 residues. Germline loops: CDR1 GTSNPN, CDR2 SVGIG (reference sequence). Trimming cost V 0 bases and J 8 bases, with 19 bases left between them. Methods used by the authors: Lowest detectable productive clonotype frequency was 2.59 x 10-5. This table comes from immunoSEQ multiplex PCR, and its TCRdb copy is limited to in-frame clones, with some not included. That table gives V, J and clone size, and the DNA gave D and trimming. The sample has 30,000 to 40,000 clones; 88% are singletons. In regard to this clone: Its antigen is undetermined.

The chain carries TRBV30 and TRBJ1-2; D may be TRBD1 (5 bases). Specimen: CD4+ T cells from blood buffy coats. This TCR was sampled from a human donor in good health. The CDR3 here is CAWSVGYGAGTGYTF. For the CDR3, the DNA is TGTGCCTGGAGTGTAGGGTACGGGGCGGGCACAGGCTACACCTTC.